The 21 T cell receptor beta chains reported below all come from one sample, sequenced in a study of blood T cell repertoires in COVID-19. Sequencing was performed with immunoSEQ multiplex PCR; in TCRdb, only in-frame clones are kept and a portion is missing. The data contain roughly 160,000 clones, about 86% of them singletons. The sequenced sample was peripheral blood. These TCRs come from a woman between 65 and 79 years old who had recovered from COVID-19.

The rearrangement links TRBV5-1 to TRBJ2-3; TRBD1 matches 8 bases. Trimming took 9 bases from V and 1 from J; bases not matched to a gene: 7. The germline V gene encodes CDR1 SGHRS and CDR2 YFSETQ. The CDR3 consists of 14 residues. The DNA for the CDR3 is TGCGCCACCAAAGACAGGGGACGCACAGATACGCAGTATTTT. Protein product: CATKDRGRTDTQYF.

V and J are TRBV12-3 or TRBV12-4 and TRBJ2-3; TRBD2 matches at 8 bases. CDR3 size: 13 residues. V was pared by 6 bases and J by 4 bases, with 3 bases of the junction left unmatched. The CDR3 loop reads CASRAGRADTQYF. The CDR3 region has the DNA TGTGCCAGCAGAGCCGGGAGGGCAGATACGCAGTATTTT.

This clone was detected only a few times. The chain has TRBV7-2 and TRBJ2-7; possible D gene TRBD2, 7 bases. CDR3 length equals 14 residues. CDR1 and CDR2 (germline): SGHTA, FQGNSA. Deletions cut 5 bases from V and 0 bases from J, with 11 bases between. In nucleotides, the CDR3 is TGTGCCAGCAGCGGGAGGGGGGACTCCTACGAGCAGTACTTC. Translated: CASSGRGDSYEQYF.

This rearrangement joins TRBV7-2 to TRBJ2-5; 8 bases agree with TRBD2. Germline V CDR1 and CDR2: SGHTA, FQGNSA. The junction had 12 bases not matched to a gene; V was cut back by 1 base and J by 5 bases. The CDR3 runs to 17 residues. This CDR3 reads CASSLGVREGRGETQYF. CDR3 coding DNA: TGTGCCAGCAGCTTAGGGGTCCGGGAGGGCCGGGGGGAGACCCAGTACTTC.

The chain is built from TRBV28 and TRBJ1-6, with 7 bases identical to TRBD1. The V gene end was trimmed by 0 bases and the J gene end by 6 bases; junction bases not matched to a gene: 8. Germline-derived CDR1 and CDR2 are MDHEN and SYDVKM. The CDR3 runs 17 residues. This chain's CDR3 is CASSLWIDRDSNSPLHF. CDR3 DNA: TGTGCCAGCAGTTTATGGATCGACAGGGACTCTAATTCACCCCTCCACTTT.

About this clone itself: The same CDR3 is also encoded by other DNA sequences in this sample. This chain links TRBV29-1 with TRBJ1-1; the D gene is possibly TRBD1 (6 bases). The length of the CDR3 is 13 residues. Germline CDR1 and CDR2: SQVTM and ANQGSEA. Deletions cut 4 bases from V and 4 bases from J, with 13 bases between. CDR3 in amino acids: CSVGGGGGTEAFF. CDR3 DNA sequence: TGCAGCGTTGGAGGGGGTGGGGGCACTGAAGCTTTCTTT.

The chain couples TRBV5-4 to TRBJ2-5; TRBD2 matches 7 bases. This CDR3 contains 14 residues. Germline trimming cut 4 bases from V and 3 bases from J; bases unmatched to any gene: 6. The V gene's germline CDR1 is SGHNT and CDR2 YYREEE (reference sequence). The CDR3 DNA follows: TGTGCCAGCAGCGGGGGGGGAGTGAAAGAGACCCAGTACTTC. Protein: CASSGGGVKETQYF. Filled out from reference TRBV5-4 and TRBJ2-5, the complete variable domain reads ETGVTQSPTHLIKTRGQQVTLRCSSQSGHNTVSWYQQALGQGPQFIFQYYREEENGRGNFPPRFSGLQFPNYSSELNVNALELDDSALYLCASSGGGVKETQYFGPGTRLLVL.

J is TRBJ2-1 and V is TRBV20-1; no clear D gene. Trimming removed 6 bases at V and 8 bases at J, with 8 bases between. Germline CDR1 and CDR2: DFQATT and SNEGSKA (reference sequence). The CDR3 is 10 residues long. The CDR3 region is CSATRDEQFF. The CDR3 DNA reads TGCAGTGCCACCCGGGATGAGCAGTTCTTC.

The V and J genes are TRBV11-1 and TRBJ1-1; D is ambiguous. The V end was cut by 2 bases, the J end by 3 bases, with 16 bases between. The germline CDR1 and CDR2 sequences are SGHAT and FQDESV (reference sequence). The CDR3 sequence is 16 residues long. The CDR3 protein is CASSLNAPAGYTEAFF. The CDR3 bases are TGTGCCAGCAGCTTAAACGCTCCGGCGGGCTACACTGAAGCTTTCTTT.

The rearrangement uses TRBV3-1 (or the pseudogene TRBV3-2) and TRBJ2-3; 8 nucleotides align to TRBD2. Losses at the gene ends were 4 bases for V and 0 bases for J; bases not matched to a gene: 12. This CDR3 comprises 18 residues. Germline assignment: CDR1 LGHDT and CDR2 YNNKEL (reference sequence). CDR3 in amino acids: CASSPPRAGDGSTDTQYF. DNA for the CDR3: TGTGCCAGCAGCCCACCTAGAGCGGGAGACGGTAGCACAGATACGCAGTATTTT.

This sequence joins TRBV5-1 and TRBJ2-2; D is possibly TRBD1 (6 bases). V lost 0 bases, J lost 5 bases, and 11 bases lay in between. Germline V gene sequence: CDR1 SGHRS, CDR2 YFSETQ. The CDR3 extends over 15 amino acids. CDR3 in DNA: TGCGCCAGCAGCTTGGCACAGGGATTTACCGGGGAGCTGTTTTTT. It is translated as CASSLAQGFTGELFF.

About this clone itself: Other nucleotide sequences in the sample specify the same CDR3. The genes are TRBV18 and TRBJ1-2; no clear D gene. Trimming left V 3 bases short and J 2 bases short, with 7 bases between. CDR3 length: 13 amino acids. CDR1 is KGHSH and CDR2 is LQKENI in the germline V gene. This chain's CDR3 is CASSPGGNYGYTF. CDR3 nucleotide sequence: TGTGCCAGCTCACCCGGCGGAAACTATGGCTACACCTTC.

The V call is TRBV19, the J call TRBJ1-1; 8 bases map to TRBD1. J gave up 4 bases and V 4 bases, and 8 bases lay outside the gene matches. The CDR3 totals 15 residues. Germline V CDR1 and CDR2: LNHDA, SQIVND (reference sequence). CDR3 DNA sequence: TGTGCCAGTAGTACCCCGGGGACAGGCATCACTGAAGCTTTCTTT. This sequence encodes CASSTPGTGITEAFF.

This sequence joins TRBV2 and TRBJ1-1; the D gene is possibly TRBD1 (5 bases). Between the trimmed V and J ends, which lost 6 bases and 8 bases, there was a span of 13 bases. The CDR3 is 12 amino acids. Germline loops: CDR1 SNHLY, CDR2 FYNNEI. DNA of the CDR3: TGTGCCAGCAGCGACGACAGCCAGGAAGCTTTCTTT. Encoded protein: CASSDDSQEAFF. Looking up the rest from reference TRBV2 and TRBJ1-1 gives the full variable domain: EPEVTQTPSHQVTQMGQEVILRCVPISNHLYFYWYRQILGQKVEFLVSFYNNEISEKSEIFDDQFSVERPDGSNFTLKIRSTKLEDSAMYFCASSDDSQEAFFGQGTRLTVV.

CDR3 sequence reads: CASSQPGTGPYGYTF. The CDR3 DNA follows: TGCGCCAGCAGCCAGCCCGGGACAGGCCCTTATGGCTACACCTTC. The chain uses TRBV5-1 and TRBJ1-2; 8 bases agree with TRBD1. This CDR3 has 15 amino acids. Unmatched junction bases numbered 10, after V lost 4 bases and J lost 5 bases. The germline CDR1 and CDR2 sequences are SGHRS and YFSETQ.

Only one count was recorded for this clone. This sequence joins TRBV24-1 and TRBJ1-5, with 7 nucleotides matching TRBD1. V shed 7 bases, J shed 0 bases, and the junction held 5 bases outside the gene matches. Germline-derived CDR1 and CDR2 are KGHDR and SFDVKD. The CDR3 runs to 15 residues. The DNA for the CDR3 is TGTGCCACCAGAGGATACAGGGGTAGCAATCAGCCCCAGCATTTT. It codes for CATRGYRGSNQPQHF.

The chain couples TRBV24-1 to TRBJ2-2; possibly TRBD2 for D (5 bases). The germline V gene has CDR1 KGHDR and CDR2 SFDVKD. V lost 3 bases and J 3 bases, leaving 16 bases between the germline ends. The CDR3 runs 17 residues. DNA for the CDR3: TGTGCCACCAGTGATGCGGTCGGAGGTTGGGACACCGGGGAGCTGTTTTTT. Its protein is CATSDAVGGWDTGELFF.

The V call is TRBV19, the J call TRBJ1-6; 8 nucleotides match TRBD1. J was trimmed by 12 bases and V by 4 bases; bases with no gene match: 14. The CDR3 is 16 residues long. Germline V CDR1 and CDR2: LNHDA, SQIVND (reference sequence). This CDR3 reads CASSRRDRNFGGPLHF. The CDR3, as DNA: TGTGCCAGTAGTAGGCGGGACAGGAACTTCGGGGGACCCCTCCACTTT.

This sequence joins TRBV29-1 and TRBJ1-6; 8 bases agree with TRBD1. With 5 bases clipped from V and 6 bases from J, the junction kept 3 bases outside the gene matches. CDR3 size: 13 residues. Germline V gives CDR1 SQVTM, CDR2 ANQGSEA. CDR3 bases: TGCAGCGTTAGACAGGGGTTTAATTCACCCCTCCACTTT. Translation gives CSVRQGFNSPLHF.

This rearrangement joins TRBV7-9 to TRBJ2-1; 12 bases fit TRBD2. Germline values: CDR1 SEHNR, CDR2 FQNEAQ (reference sequence). The ends lost 5 bases at V and 4 bases at J; junction bases unmatched: 9. CDR3 size: 17 residues. The CDR3 nucleotides are TGTGCCAGCAGCCCCCGTACTAGCGGGAGGCCTTACAATGAGCAGTTCTTC. Amino acid sequence: CASSPRTSGRPYNEQFF.

This chain links TRBV10-3 with TRBJ1-2; 8 bases align to TRBD1. The CDR3 consists of 13 residues. J lost 1 base, V lost 5 bases, and 0 bases had no gene match. Germline CDR1 reads ENHRY; CDR2 reads SYGVKD. CDR3 nucleotide sequence: TGTGCCATCAGTACAGGGGGTAACTATGGCTACACCTTC. Protein: CAISTGGNYGYTF.